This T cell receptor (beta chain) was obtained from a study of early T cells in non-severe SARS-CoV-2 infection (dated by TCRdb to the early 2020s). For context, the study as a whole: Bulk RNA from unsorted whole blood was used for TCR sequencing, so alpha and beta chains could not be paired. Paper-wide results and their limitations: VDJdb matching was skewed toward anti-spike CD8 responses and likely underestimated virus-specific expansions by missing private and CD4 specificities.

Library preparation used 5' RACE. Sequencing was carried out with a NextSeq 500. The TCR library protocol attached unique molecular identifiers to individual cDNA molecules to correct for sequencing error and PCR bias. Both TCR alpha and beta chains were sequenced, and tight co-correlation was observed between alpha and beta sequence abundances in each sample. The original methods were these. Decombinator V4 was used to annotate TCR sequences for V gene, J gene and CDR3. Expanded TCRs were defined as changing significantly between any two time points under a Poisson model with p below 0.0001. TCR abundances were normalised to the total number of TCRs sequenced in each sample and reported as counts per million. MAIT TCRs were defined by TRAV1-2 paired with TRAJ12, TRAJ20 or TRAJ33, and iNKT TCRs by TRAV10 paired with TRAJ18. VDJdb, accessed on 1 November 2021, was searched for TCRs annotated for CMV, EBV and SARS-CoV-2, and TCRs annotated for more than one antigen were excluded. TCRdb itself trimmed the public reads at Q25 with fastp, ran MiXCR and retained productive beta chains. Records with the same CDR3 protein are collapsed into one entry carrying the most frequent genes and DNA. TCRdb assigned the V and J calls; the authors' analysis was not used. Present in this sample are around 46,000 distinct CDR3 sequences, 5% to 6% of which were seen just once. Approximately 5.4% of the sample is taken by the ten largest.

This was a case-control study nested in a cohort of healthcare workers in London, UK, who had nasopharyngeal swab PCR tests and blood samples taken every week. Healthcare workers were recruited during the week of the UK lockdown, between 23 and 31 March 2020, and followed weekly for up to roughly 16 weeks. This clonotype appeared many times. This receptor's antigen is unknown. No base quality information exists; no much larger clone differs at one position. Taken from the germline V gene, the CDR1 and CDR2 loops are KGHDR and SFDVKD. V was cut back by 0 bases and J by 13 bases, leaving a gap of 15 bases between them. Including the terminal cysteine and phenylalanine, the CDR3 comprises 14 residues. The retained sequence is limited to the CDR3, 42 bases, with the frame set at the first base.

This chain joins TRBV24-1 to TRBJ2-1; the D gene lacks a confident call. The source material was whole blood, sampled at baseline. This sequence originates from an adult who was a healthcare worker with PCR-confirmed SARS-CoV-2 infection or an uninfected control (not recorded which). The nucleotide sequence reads TGTGCCACCAGTGATTTGGCAACCGTCACACAACAGTTCTTC. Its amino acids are CATSDLATVTQQFF.